This T cell receptor beta chain was retrieved from a study of T cells after yellow fever vaccination. Trimming removed 6 bases from V and 0 bases from J, with 6 bases in between. CDR1 is MNHEY and CDR2 is SVGAGI in the germline V gene. This CDR3 contains 14 residues. TCRdb passed the 5' RACE reads through MiXCR, listing each CDR3 protein once. Of about 340,000 distinct CDR3 sequences in the sample, around 13% were seen once. This receptor was taken from a man aged 18-30 years who received the YFV17D yellow fever vaccine. The chain employs TRBV6-5 and TRBJ1-6, with D hard to call. Here the sequenced sample was CD4+ T cells sorted from PBMCs, taken 15 days after the yellow fever booster vaccination. The CDR3 DNA sequence: TGTGCCAGCAGGCCCGTCTCCTATAATTCACCCCTCCACTTT. Residues: CASRPVSYNSPLHF.